The 27 T cell receptor beta chains given below trace back to one sample, sequenced in a study of sequential checkpoint blockade in melanoma. Some clones are missing from TCRdb's copy, which holds only in-frame ones; the method was immunoSEQ multiplex PCR. This table has roughly 23,000 clones, 80% appearing once. As for treatment: randomized to nivolumab then ipilimumab (arm A) or the reverse (arm B). Sample: CD8+ T cells sorted from blood (inferred from file names), taken from a patient given nivolumab and ipilimumab in sequence. The receptors derive from a human donor with melanoma.

The rearrangement links TRBV7-2 to TRBJ2-3; unclear D gene. The V gene's germline CDR1 is SGHTA and CDR2 FQGNSA. V dropped 1 base and J dropped 4 bases, with 6 bases sitting between them. The CDR3 is made up of 13 amino acids. Here the CDR3 DNA reads TGTGCCAGCAGCTTAGTCCATTCAGATACGCAGTATTTT. Its protein is CASSLVHSDTQYF.

This chain joins TRBV6-1 and TRBJ1-1; possibly TRBD1 for D (6 bases). The CDR3 has 12 amino acids. V lost 8 bases, J lost 8 bases, and 15 bases lay in between. Germline assignment: CDR1 MNHNS and CDR2 SASEGT. This CDR3 reads CASLWGGGEAFF. CDR3 nucleotides: TGTGCCAGCCTATGGGGAGGGGGAGAAGCTTTCTTT.

The chain links TRBV27 to TRBJ2-7; 7 positions agree with TRBD2. Per the germline V gene, CDR1 is MNHEY and CDR2 is SMNVEV (reference sequence). Trimming cost V 3 bases and J 0 bases; bases outside gene matches: 2. The CDR3 spans 14 residues. DNA for the CDR3: TGTGCCAGCAGTTTCGGCGGGAGCTCCTACGAGCAGTACTTC. It yields the protein CASSFGGSSYEQYF.

The table lists this clone with a few counts. The chain combines TRBV7-9 with TRBJ1-2, with 7 bases identical to TRBD1. Per germline, CDR1 SEHNR and CDR2 FQNEAQ (reference sequence). CDR3 length: 13 residues. V shed 7 bases, J shed 2 bases, and the junction held 4 bases outside the gene matches. The CDR3, as DNA: TGTGCCAGCAACGACAGGGAGAACTATGGCTACACCTTC. It encodes CASNDRENYGYTF.

The chain recombines TRBV13 with TRBJ2-7, with TRBD1 matching over 8 bases. The CDR3 runs 14 residues. With 4 bases clipped from V and 3 bases from J, the junction kept 5 bases outside the gene matches. Germline V lookup: CDR1 PRHDT, CDR2 FYEKMQ (reference sequence). As DNA, the CDR3 is TGTGCCAGCAGCTCCGGACAGGGCCTCTACGAGCAGTACTTC. Translating gives CASSSGQGLYEQYF.

In DNA form, the CDR3 reads TGTGCCAGCAGTCTCCGGGGGGGCGGGTCGGGGGAGCTGTTTTTT. Its translation: CASSLRGGGSGELFF. This chain links TRBV27 with TRBJ2-2, with 8 bases fitting TRBD2. The CDR3 runs to 15 residues. Germline CDR1 is MNHEY and CDR2 is SMNVEV (reference sequence). V shed 5 bases, J shed 8 bases, and the junction held 10 bases outside the gene matches.

V and J are TRBV27 and TRBJ1-5; 9 positions agree with TRBD1. CDR1 and CDR2 from the germline V gene are MNHEY and SMNVEV (reference sequence). The ends lost 5 bases at V and 6 bases at J; junction bases unmatched: 8. The CDR3 covers 15 residues. The CDR3 DNA reads TGTGCCAGCAGTAACAGGGGGCGCGGTGTTCAGCCCCAGCATTTT. Its translation: CASSNRGRGVQPQHF.

This chain connects TRBV28 to TRBJ1-5; D gene uncertain. Trimming took off 7 bases at V and 5 bases at J, with 12 bases between the two ends. CDR3 length equals 13 residues. Per germline, CDR1 MDHEN and CDR2 SYDVKM. The CDR3 here is CASTLSGYQPQHF. In DNA, the CDR3 is TGTGCCAGCACCCTCTCTGGCTATCAGCCCCAGCATTTT.

The V gene is TRBV19, the J gene TRBJ2-7, with D unclear. Germline CDR1 LNHDA, CDR2 SQIVND (reference sequence). The V gene lost 5 bases and the J gene lost 2 bases, with 10 bases spanning the gap. The CDR3 covers 13 residues. The CDR3 DNA reads TGTGCCAGTAGTGTGGCGGAAACCTACGAGCAGTACTTC. This codes for CASSVAETYEQYF.

The gene calls are TRBV4-1 and TRBJ1-4, with 9 bases fitting TRBD1. The germline V gene encodes CDR1 MGHRA and CDR2 YSYEKL. With 1 base clipped from V and 8 bases from J, the junction kept 11 bases outside the gene matches. This CDR3 has 17 residues. CDR3 region: CASSQGLGTGSQEKLFF. The CDR3 nucleotides read TGCGCCAGCAGCCAAGGGTTGGGGACAGGGAGTCAGGAAAAACTGTTTTTT.

The chain uses TRBV2 and TRBJ2-4, with 8 bases lining up with TRBD2. Germline values: CDR1 SNHLY, CDR2 FYNNEI. V gave up 6 bases and J gave up 7 bases; unmatched junction bases: 8. The length of the CDR3 is 14 residues. The CDR3 DNA is TGTGCCAGCAGCCCCTGGGCGGGGGGCAACATTCAGTACTTC. Its protein product is CASSPWAGGNIQYF.

V gene TRBV6-5 combines with J gene TRBJ2-7, with D possibly matching TRBD1 (6 bases). The CDR3 totals 15 residues. Between the trimmed V and J ends, which lost 0 bases and 2 bases, there was a span of 11 bases. From germline, CDR1 is MNHEY and CDR2 SVGAGI. CDR3 DNA sequence: TGTGCCAGCAGTTACTCGGCAGGGGCAACCTACGAGCAGTACTTC. Its protein is CASSYSAGATYEQYF.

This clone appeared a single time. The V call is TRBV6-1, the J call TRBJ1-1, with a tentative D call TRBD1 (5 bases). CDR3 length: 16 residues. Trimming stripped 0 bases from V and 4 bases from J, with 15 bases between. Germline V gives CDR1 MNHNS, CDR2 SASEGT. CDR3 residues: CASSEAVGGEGTEAFF. As DNA, the CDR3 is TGTGCCAGCAGTGAAGCCGTGGGAGGGGAGGGCACTGAAGCTTTCTTT.

This clone was detected a few times. Other nucleotide sequences from this sample produce the same CDR3. V gene TRBV6-6 combines with J gene TRBJ1-2; 8 nucleotides align to TRBD1. With 7 bases clipped from V and 4 bases from J, the junction kept 8 bases outside the gene matches. CDR1 is MNHNY and CDR2 is SVGAGI in the germline V gene (reference sequence). This CDR3 spans 14 amino acids. CDR3 coding DNA: TGTGCCAGCACCCACGCAACAGGGGGCTATGGCTACACCTTC. Amino acids: CASTHATGGYGYTF.

The rearrangement joins TRBV10-3 to TRBJ2-5; 7 bases line up with TRBD1. The V and J ends lost 0 bases and 1 base, in that order; junction bases with no gene match: 5. Germline CDR1 reads ENHRY; CDR2 reads SYGVKD. The CDR3 extends over 16 amino acids. CDR3 bases: TGTGCCATCAGTGAGTCGATTAGGGGGCTCCAAGAGACCCAGTACTTC. Amino acid sequence: CAISESIRGLQETQYF.

As regards this clone: Germline is not matched at one junction end, which may reflect a read error. The chain carries TRBV13 and TRBJ2-1; D gene uncertain. Germline V lookup: CDR1 PRHDT, CDR2 FYEKMQ (reference sequence). The CDR3 is made up of 11 amino acids. CDR3 DNA: TGTGCCAGCAGCTCCAACAATGAGCAGTTCTTC. Protein product: CASSSNNEQFF.

The DNA for the CDR3 is TGCGCCAGCAGCTTGGGCCAGGGGGCCTCCTACGAGCAGTACTTC. Protein: CASSLGQGASYEQYF. The genes are TRBV5-1 and TRBJ2-7, with 8 bases aligning to TRBD1. CDR1 and CDR2 from the germline V gene are SGHRS and YFSETQ. This CDR3 has 15 amino acids. The V segment lost 0 bases and the J segment 0 bases; nucleotides outside the gene matches: 2. The whole variable domain, filled in from reference TRBV5-1 and TRBJ2-7, reads KAGVTQTPRYLIKTRGQQVTLSCSPISGHRSVSWYQQTPGQGLQFLFEYFSETQRNKGNFPGRFSGRQFSNSRSEMNVSTLELGDSALYLCASSLGQGASYEQYFGPGTRLTVT.

V is TRBV27 and J is TRBJ2-5, with 10 nucleotides matching TRBD2. The germline V gene has CDR1 MNHEY and CDR2 SMNVEV (reference sequence). The CDR3 is made up of 16 amino acids. With 5 bases clipped from V and 5 bases from J, the junction kept 11 bases outside the gene matches. The CDR3 spells CASSRGASGRMETQYF. The CDR3 region has the DNA TGTGCCAGCAGTCGAGGGGCTAGCGGGAGAATGGAGACCCAGTACTTC.

The chain recombines TRBV15 with TRBJ2-5; TRBD2 aligns across 15 bases. This CDR3 is 17 amino acids long. CDR1 and CDR2 (germline): LNHNV, YYDKDF (reference sequence). V trimming: 0 bases; J trimming: 3 bases; junction bases outside the gene matches: 2. This chain's CDR3 is CATSRDRTSGREETQYF. CDR3 sequence (DNA): TGTGCCACCAGCAGAGACAGGACTAGCGGGAGGGAAGAGACCCAGTACTTC.

The chain employs TRBV27 and TRBJ2-5; D unresolved. The J call is doubtful: the DNA matches TRBJ2-7 better. The germline gives CDR1 MNHEY, CDR2 SMNVEV (reference sequence). This CDR3 region has 10 residues. The CDR3 loop reads CASGNYEQYF. DNA of the CDR3: TGTGCCAGCGGCAACTACGAGCAGTACTTC.

This clone was found once. The chain joins TRBV28 to TRBJ1-1; the D gene is possibly TRBD1 (5 bases). Germline V gene sequence: CDR1 MDHEN, CDR2 SYDVKM. V was cut by 2 bases and J by 0 bases, with 13 bases left in between. The CDR3 has 16 residues. CDR3 sequence: CASSLKAGQMNTEAFF. In DNA form, the CDR3 reads TGTGCCAGCAGTTTAAAGGCAGGGCAAATGAACACTGAAGCTTTCTTT.

V is TRBV4-3 and J is TRBJ1-1; D may be TRBD1 (5 bases). Germline CDR1 and CDR2: LGHNA and YSLEER. This CDR3 region has 15 residues. Trimming pared 1 base from V and 3 bases from J, leaving 12 bases between. CDR3 sequence (DNA): TGCGCCAGCAGCCAAGCCCGGGGGGAGGACACTGAAGCTTTCTTT. Translated: CASSQARGEDTEAFF.

A note on this clone: Distinct nucleotide sequences in the sample also encode this CDR3. The chain has TRBV4-3 and TRBJ1-1; 10 nucleotides agree with TRBD1. Trimming took 2 bases from V and 1 from J; bases not matched to a gene: 10. CDR1 and CDR2 from the germline V gene are LGHNA and YSLEER. The CDR3 covers 18 residues. DNA for the CDR3: TGCGCCAGCAGCCAAAGACAGGGGGCCTGGTGGGGGAACACTGAAGCTTTCTTT. As protein: CASSQRQGAWWGNTEAFF.

This clone was seen a handful of times. The V gene is TRBV28, the J gene TRBJ1-1; D not certain. With 2 bases removed from V and 8 bases from J, the gap between germline ends came to 15 bases. This CDR3 region has 14 residues. Germline V CDR1 and CDR2: MDHEN, SYDVKM. CDR3 coding DNA: TGTGCCAGCAGTTTAGCGGGCAGCCACGTAGAAGCTTTCTTT. The encoded protein is CASSLAGSHVEAFF.

The chain employs TRBV5-8 and TRBJ1-5; no definite D call. The V gene lost 0 bases and the J gene lost 1 base, with 8 bases spanning the gap. The CDR3 has 15 amino acids. Germline V gene sequence: CDR1 SGHTS, CDR2 YDEGEE. Here the CDR3 DNA reads TGTGCCAGCAGCTTGGGCCTGCGGAGCAATCAGCCCCAGCATTTT. It codes for CASSLGLRSNQPQHF. The full variable domain, completed using reference TRBV5-8 and TRBJ1-5, is EAGVTQSPTHLIKTRGQQATLRCSPISGHTSVYWYQQALGLGLQFLLWYDEGEERNRGNFPPRFSGRQFPNYSSELNVNALELEDSALYLCASSLGLRSNQPQHFGDGTRLSIL.

This chain joins TRBV2 and TRBJ2-7, with 10 positions matching TRBD1. Losses at the gene ends were 6 bases for V and 4 bases for J; bases not matched to a gene: 6. Germline CDR1 and CDR2: SNHLY and FYNNEI. The CDR3 contains 14 residues. The CDR3 DNA reads as TGTGCCAGCAGAGATCGGGACAGGGGATACGAGCAGTACTTC. Encoded protein: CASRDRDRGYEQYF.

J is TRBJ2-7 and V is TRBV28; TRBD2 matches 9 bases. V was pared by 6 bases and J by 6 bases, with 18 bases of the junction left unmatched. The CDR3 consists of 17 residues. The V gene's germline CDR1 is MDHEN and CDR2 SYDVKM. DNA for the CDR3: TGTGCCAGCAGGTTGCCCTCCCGTAGCGGGAGTGCCGGCGAGCAGTACTTC. It translates to CASRLPSRSGSAGEQYF.